The source of this TCR beta chain is a study of T-cell memory formation after mild COVID-19. TCRdb recomputed calls from the 5' RACE reads with MiXCR, one row per CDR3 protein. The table records 450,000 or so distinct CDR3 sequences, 25% of them present only once. CDR3 length: 21 residues. V was pared by 1 base and J by 4 bases, with 32 bases between. CDR1 SGHRS and CDR2 YFSETQ come from the germline V gene. This clonotype turned up a few times. The antigen remains undetermined. Overall study findings and caveats: Balance between CD4 and CD8 was seen in clones contracting day 15 to 85, and a CD4+ lean was seen in later expanders.

What was sequenced was PBMCs or a T cell subset sorted from them (not recorded which). V and J are TRBV5-1 and TRBJ2-5, with D possibly TRBD1 on 5 matching bases. The clonotype comes from an adult woman who had mild COVID-19 (a few samples of this study predate the infection). Cell type and time point are not known. CDR3 amino acids: CASSLSRQKTHSGPNGETQYF. The CDR3 DNA reads TGCGCCAGCAGCTTGTCCCGTCAAAAGACGCACTCAGGGCCGAATGGAGAGACCCAGTACTTC.